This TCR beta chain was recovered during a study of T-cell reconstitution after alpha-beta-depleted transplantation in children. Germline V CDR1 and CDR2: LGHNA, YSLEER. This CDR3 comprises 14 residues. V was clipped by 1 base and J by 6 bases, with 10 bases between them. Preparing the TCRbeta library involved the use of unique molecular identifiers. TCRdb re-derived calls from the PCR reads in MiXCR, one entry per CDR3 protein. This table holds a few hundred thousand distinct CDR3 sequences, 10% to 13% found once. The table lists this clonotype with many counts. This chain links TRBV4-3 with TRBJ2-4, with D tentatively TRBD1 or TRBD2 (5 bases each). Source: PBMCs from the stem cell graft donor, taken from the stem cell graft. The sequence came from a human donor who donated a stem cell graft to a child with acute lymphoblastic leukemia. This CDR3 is CASSQGPGTNIQYF. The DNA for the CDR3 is TGCGCCAGCAGCCAAGGTCCGGGGACAAACATTCAGTACTTC.